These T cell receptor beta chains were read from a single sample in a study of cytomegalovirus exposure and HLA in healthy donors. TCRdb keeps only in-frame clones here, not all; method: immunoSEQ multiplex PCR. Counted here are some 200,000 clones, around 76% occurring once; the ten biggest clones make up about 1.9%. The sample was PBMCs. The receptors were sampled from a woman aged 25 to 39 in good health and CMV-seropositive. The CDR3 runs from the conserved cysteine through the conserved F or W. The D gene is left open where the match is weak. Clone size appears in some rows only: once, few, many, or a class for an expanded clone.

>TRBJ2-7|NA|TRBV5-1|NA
TGCGCCAGCAGCTTGTTGGACAGATACGAGCAGTACTTC
CASSLLDRYEQYF
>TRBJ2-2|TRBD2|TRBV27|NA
TGTGCCAGCAGTGTAAGAACTAGCGGGAGTTATGGCACCGGGGAGCTGTTTTTT
CASSVRTSGSYGTGELFF
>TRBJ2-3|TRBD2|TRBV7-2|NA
TGTGCCAGCTCGGCGAGAGGGACTAGCGGGAGTTCAGATACGCAGTATTTT
CASSARGTSGSSDTQYF
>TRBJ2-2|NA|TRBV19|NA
TGTGCCAGTAGTATCGACACCTACACCGGGGAGCTGTTTTTT
CASSIDTYTGELFF
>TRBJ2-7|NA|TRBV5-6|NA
TGTGCCAGCAGTCGTCTGGGCCCCTACGAGCAGTACTTC
CASSRLGPYEQYF
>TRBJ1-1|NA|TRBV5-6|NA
TGTGCCAGCAGCTTGGGAAGTCCTGAGGGGGACACTGAAGCTTTCTTT
CASSLGSPEGDTEAFF
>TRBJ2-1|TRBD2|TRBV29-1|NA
TGCAGCGCCGCCCTATTGAATCCTGGCGGGAGGATCAATGAGCAGTTCTTC
CSAALLNPGGRINEQFF
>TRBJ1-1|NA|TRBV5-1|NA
TGCGCCAGCAGCTTTGGGGCCGCCACTGAAGCTTTCTTT
CASSFGAATEAFF
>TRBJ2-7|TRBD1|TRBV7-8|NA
TGTGCCAGCAGCTTGCCGACAGGGGCCTTGCTCGGAGAGCAGTACTTC
CASSLPTGALLGEQYF
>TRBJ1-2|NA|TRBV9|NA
TGTGCCAGCAGCGTAGGGAGGGGTTTGGGCGGCTACACCTTC
CASSVGRGLGGYTF
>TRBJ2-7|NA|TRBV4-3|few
TGCGCCAGCAGCCAAGATCATACAGGCTCCTACGAGCAGTACTTC
CASSQDHTGSYEQYF
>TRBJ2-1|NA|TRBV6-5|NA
TGTGCCAGCAGTACAGGGAGATACAATGAGCAGTTCTTC
CASSTGRYNEQFF
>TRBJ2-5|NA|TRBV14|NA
TGTGCCAGCAGCCAAGATTGGACCGCCGGGGGGACCCAGTACTTC
CASSQDWTAGGTQYF
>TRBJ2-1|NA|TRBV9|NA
TGTGCCAGCAGCGTAAGCGGAAACTACAATGAGCAGTTCTTC
CASSVSGNYNEQFF
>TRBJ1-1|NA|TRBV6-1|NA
TGTGCCAGCAGTGGACAGGTCGCTGAAGCTTTCTTT
CASSGQVAEAFF
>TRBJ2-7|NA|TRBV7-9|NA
TGTTCCAGCAGCAACCGTTCACACCGATCCACCTCCTACGAGCAGTACTTC
CSSSNRSHRSTSYEQYF
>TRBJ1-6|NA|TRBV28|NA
TGTGCCACCTATTCGAATTCACCCCTCCACTTT
CATYSNSPLHF
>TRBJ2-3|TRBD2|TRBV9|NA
TGTGCCAGCAGCGTGAGCGGGAGGGCCTCAGATACGCAGTATTTT
CASSVSGRASDTQYF
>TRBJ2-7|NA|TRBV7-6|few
TGTGCCAGCAGCTCGCAAGCGGGCCCTGATACCTACGAGCAGTACTTC
CASSSQAGPDTYEQYF
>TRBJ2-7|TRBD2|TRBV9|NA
TGTGCCAGCAGCCCATGGGGGGGGTTCGACTACGAGCAGTACTTC
CASSPWGGFDYEQYF
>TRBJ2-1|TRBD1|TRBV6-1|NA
TGTGCCAGCAGATCGACAGGGGCTATTACAGTTCGGCAGTTCTTC
CASRSTGAITVRQFF
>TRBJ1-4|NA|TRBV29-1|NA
TGCAGCGTTGAAGGGCCGGAGAATGAAAAACTGTTTTTT
CSVEGPENEKLFF